Shown below are 3 T cell receptor beta chains from a single sample sequenced in a study of blood T cell repertoires in COVID-19. Produced via immunoSEQ multiplex PCR; TCRdb's table is partial and in-frame only. The table shows about 190,000 clones, with roughly 89% occurring only once. The material sequenced was peripheral blood. The source is a man in his forties or fifties with acute or convalescent COVID-19.

The chain combines TRBV29-1 with TRBJ1-1; the match to TRBD1 covers 7 bases. Germline CDR1 is SQVTM and CDR2 is ANQGSEA. The V segment lost 6 bases and the J segment 3 bases; nucleotides outside the gene matches: 4. The length of the CDR3 is 12 residues. The CDR3 DNA is TGCAGCGTCTCGACAGGGCACACTGAAGCTTTCTTT. Its translation is CSVSTGHTEAFF.

The rearrangement links TRBV9 to TRBJ1-4; TRBD1 aligns across 7 bases. The CDR3 totals 15 residues. The germline CDR1 and CDR2 sequences are SGDLS and YYNGEE. The V and J ends lost 0 bases and 4 bases, in that order; junction bases with no gene match: 3. CDR3 coding DNA: TGTGCCAGCAGCGTAGGGGGACAGAGTAATGAAAAACTGTTTTTT. Translation: CASSVGGQSNEKLFF. Full variable domain (missing parts from reference TRBV9 and TRBJ1-4): DSGVTQTPKHLITATGQRVTLRCSPRSGDLSVYWYQQSLDQGLQFLIQYYNGEERAKGNILERFSAQQFPDLHSELNLSSLELGDSALYFCASSVGGQSNEKLFFGSGTQLSVL.

J is TRBJ2-1 and V is TRBV27; 13 bases align to TRBD2. Germline V lookup: CDR1 MNHEY, CDR2 SMNVEV (reference sequence). With V trimmed by 6 bases and J by 10 bases, 9 bases remained unmatched. The CDR3 runs to 15 residues. CDR3 in amino acids: CASSPRLAGGPEQFF. CDR3 DNA sequence: TGTGCCAGCAGCCCACGACTAGCGGGGGGTCCGGAGCAGTTCTTC.